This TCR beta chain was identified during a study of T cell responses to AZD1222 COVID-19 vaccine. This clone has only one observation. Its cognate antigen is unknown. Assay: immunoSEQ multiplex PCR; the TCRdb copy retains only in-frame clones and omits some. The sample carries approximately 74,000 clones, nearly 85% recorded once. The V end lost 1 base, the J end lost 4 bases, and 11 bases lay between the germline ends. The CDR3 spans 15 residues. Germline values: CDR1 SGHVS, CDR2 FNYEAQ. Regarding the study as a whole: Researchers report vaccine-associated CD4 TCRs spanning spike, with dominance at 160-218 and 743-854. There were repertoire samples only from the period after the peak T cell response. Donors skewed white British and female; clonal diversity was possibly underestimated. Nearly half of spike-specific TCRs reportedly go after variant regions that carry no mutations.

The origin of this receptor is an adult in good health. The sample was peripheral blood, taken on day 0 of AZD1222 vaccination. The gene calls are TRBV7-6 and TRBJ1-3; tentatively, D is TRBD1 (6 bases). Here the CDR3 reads CASSLGRGSGNTIYF. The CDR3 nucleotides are TGTGCCAGCAGCTTAGGAAGGGGGTCAGGAAACACCATATATTTT.